This T cell receptor (beta chain) was sequenced in a study of blood T cell repertoires in COVID-19. The data were produced by immunoSEQ multiplex PCR, yet TCRdb's version contains in-frame clones alone and is incomplete. The sample holds approximately 300,000 clones, about 85% seen once. This clone was detected only a few times. In germline, CDR1 is KGHSH, CDR2 LQKENI. V was shortened by 3 bases and J by 1 base, with 15 bases between the two germline ends. There are 16 residues in the CDR3. Donors were grouped by their self-reported clinical history. The source is a woman aged 30 to 39 who had recovered from COVID-19. Sequenced input: PBMCs or T cells enriched from blood (not recorded which). This sequence joins TRBV18 and TRBJ1-2; a weak D match, TRBD1 (5 bases). CDR3 nucleotide sequence: TGTGCCAGCTCACCGGGACTGCCGAAGAATAACTATGGCTACACCTTC. Amino acid sequence: CASSPGLPKNNYGYTF.